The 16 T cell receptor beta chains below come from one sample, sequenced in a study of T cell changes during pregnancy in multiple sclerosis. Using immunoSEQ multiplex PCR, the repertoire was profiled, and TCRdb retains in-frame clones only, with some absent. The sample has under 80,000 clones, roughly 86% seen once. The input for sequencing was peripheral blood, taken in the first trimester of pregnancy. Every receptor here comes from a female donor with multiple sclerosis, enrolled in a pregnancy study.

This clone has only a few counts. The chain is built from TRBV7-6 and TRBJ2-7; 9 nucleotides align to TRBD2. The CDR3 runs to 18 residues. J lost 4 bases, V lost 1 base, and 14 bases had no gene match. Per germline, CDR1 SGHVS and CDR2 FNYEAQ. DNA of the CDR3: TGTGCCAGCAGCTTAGGACCCAGCGGGAGGACTAATATGTACGAGCAGTACTTC. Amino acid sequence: CASSLGPSGRTNMYEQYF.

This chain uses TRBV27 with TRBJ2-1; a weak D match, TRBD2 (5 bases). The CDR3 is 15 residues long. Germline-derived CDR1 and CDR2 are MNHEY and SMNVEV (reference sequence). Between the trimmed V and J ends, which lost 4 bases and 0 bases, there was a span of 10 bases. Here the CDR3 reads CASSSLGDSYNEQFF. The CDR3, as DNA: TGTGCCAGCAGTTCGTTGGGAGACTCCTACAATGAGCAGTTCTTC.

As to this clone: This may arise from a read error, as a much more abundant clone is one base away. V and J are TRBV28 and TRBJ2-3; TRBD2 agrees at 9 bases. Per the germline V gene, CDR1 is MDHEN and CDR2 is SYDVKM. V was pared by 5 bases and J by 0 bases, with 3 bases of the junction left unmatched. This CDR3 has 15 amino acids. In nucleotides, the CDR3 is TGTGCCAGCAGTGGCACTAGCGGGAGCACAGATACGCAGTATTTT. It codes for CASSGTSGSTDTQYF.

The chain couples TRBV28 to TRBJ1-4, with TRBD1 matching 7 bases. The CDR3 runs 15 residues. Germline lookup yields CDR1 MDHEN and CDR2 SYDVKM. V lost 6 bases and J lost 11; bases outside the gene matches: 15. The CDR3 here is CASRPPGQGVGKLFF. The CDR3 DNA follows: TGTGCCAGCAGGCCACCGGGGCAGGGGGTAGGGAAACTGTTTTTT.

The CDR3 sequence is CASSPPTGQGNEQFF. The CDR3 DNA reads as TGTGCCAGCAGCCCGCCGACAGGGCAGGGGAATGAGCAGTTCTTC. V usage is TRBV13 and J usage is TRBJ2-1, with TRBD1 identical over 7 bases. The J segment lost 7 bases and the V segment lost 5 bases, leaving 11 bases of the junction unmatched. Germline loops: CDR1 PRHDT, CDR2 FYEKMQ (reference sequence). CDR3 size: 15 residues.

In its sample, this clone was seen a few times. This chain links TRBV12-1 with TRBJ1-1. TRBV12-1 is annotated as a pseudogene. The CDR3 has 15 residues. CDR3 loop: CASSPTGRGDTEAFF. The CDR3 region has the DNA TGTGCCAGCAGTCCTACAGGGAGGGGGGACACTGAAGCTTTCTTT.

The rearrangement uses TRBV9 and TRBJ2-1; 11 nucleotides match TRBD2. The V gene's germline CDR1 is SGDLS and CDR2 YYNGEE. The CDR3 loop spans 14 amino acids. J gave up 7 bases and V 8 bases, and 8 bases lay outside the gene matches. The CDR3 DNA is TGTGCCAGTTCAGGGGGACTAGCGGAAAATGAGCAGTTCTTC. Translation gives CASSGGLAENEQFF.

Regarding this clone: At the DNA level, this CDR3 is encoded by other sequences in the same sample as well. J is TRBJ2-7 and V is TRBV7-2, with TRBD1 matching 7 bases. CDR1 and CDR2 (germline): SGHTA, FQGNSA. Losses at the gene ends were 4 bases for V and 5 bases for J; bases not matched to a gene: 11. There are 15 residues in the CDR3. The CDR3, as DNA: TGTGCCAGCAGCTCGGACAGGATAACCATCCACGAGCAGTACTTC. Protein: CASSSDRITIHEQYF.

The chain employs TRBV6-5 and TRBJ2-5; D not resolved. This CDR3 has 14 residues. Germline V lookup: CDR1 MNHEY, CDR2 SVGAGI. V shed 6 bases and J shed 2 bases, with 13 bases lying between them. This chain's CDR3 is CASSSPITQETQYF. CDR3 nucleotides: TGTGCCAGCAGCTCACCAATAACACAAGAGACCCAGTACTTC.

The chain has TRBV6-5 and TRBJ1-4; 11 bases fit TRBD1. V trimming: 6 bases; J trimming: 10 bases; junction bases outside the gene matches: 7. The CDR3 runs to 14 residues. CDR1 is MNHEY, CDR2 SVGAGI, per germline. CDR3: CASRPPGQGGKLFF. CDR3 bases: TGTGCCAGCAGACCTCCGGGACAGGGGGGAAAACTGTTTTTT.

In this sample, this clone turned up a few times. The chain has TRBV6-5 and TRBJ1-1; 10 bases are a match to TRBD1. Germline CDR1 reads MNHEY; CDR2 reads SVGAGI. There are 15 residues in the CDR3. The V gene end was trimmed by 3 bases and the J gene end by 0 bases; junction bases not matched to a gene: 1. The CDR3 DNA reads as TGTGCCAGCAGTTATGGGACAGGGGTGAACACTGAAGCTTTCTTT. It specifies CASSYGTGVNTEAFF.

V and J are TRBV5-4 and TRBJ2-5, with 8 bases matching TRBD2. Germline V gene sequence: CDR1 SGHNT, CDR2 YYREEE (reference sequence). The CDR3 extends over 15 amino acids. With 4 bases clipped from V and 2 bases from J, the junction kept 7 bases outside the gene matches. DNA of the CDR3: TGTGCCAGCAGCACCGGGGGGGGTGGGCAAGAGACCCAGTACTTC. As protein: CASSTGGGGQETQYF.

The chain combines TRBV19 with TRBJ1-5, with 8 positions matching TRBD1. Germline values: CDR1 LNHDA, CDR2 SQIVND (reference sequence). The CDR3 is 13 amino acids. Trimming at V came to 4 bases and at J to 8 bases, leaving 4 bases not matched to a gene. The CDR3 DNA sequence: TGTGCCAGTAGTACAGGGGGCGAGAAGCCCCAGCATTTT. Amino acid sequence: CASSTGGEKPQHF.

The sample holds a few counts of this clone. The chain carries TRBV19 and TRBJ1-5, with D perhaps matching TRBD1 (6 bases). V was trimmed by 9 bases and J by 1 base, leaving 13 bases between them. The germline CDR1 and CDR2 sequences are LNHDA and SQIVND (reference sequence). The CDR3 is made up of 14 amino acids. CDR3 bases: TGTGCCAGACCACAGGGCGCAAGCAATCAGCCCCAGCATTTT. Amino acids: CARPQGASNQPQHF.

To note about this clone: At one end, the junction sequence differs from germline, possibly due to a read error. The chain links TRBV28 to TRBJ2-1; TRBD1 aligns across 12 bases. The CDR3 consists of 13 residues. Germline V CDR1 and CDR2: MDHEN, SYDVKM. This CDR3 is CASSETGTGGLLF. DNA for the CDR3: TGTGCCAGCAGTGAAACCGGGACAGGGGGCCTACTCTTC.

CDR3 nucleotides: TGTGCCAGCAGACCCACAACCCTGGCCACTGAAGCTTTCTTT. It translates to CASRPTTLATEAFF. The gene calls are TRBV2 and TRBJ1-1, with unresolved D. CDR3 length: 14 amino acids. Germline lookup yields CDR1 SNHLY and CDR2 FYNNEI. V dropped 6 bases and J dropped 4 bases, with 15 bases sitting between them.